These 17 T cell receptor beta chains were sequenced from one sample in a study of identifying expanded T cells in peripheral blood. Assay: immunoSEQ multiplex PCR; the TCRdb copy retains only in-frame clones and omits some. Of approximately 140,000 clones in the sample, approximately 86% were seen once. Sample: blood. The source of these receptors is a person aged 18 to 69 in good health.

The gene calls are TRBV19 and TRBJ1-1, with D maybe TRBD1 (5 bases). V was cut by 1 base and J by 7 bases, with 10 bases left in between. The germline V gene encodes CDR1 LNHDA and CDR2 SQIVND (reference sequence). The CDR3 is 13 amino acids. The CDR3 loop reads CASSIGQGGEAFF. The CDR3 DNA follows: TGTGCCAGTAGTATAGGTCAGGGTGGTGAAGCTTTCTTT.

The chain joins TRBV28 to TRBJ1-2, with D unresolved. CDR1 MDHEN and CDR2 SYDVKM come from the germline V gene. V dropped 4 bases and J dropped 4 bases, with 16 bases sitting between them. This CDR3 is built from 15 residues. The CDR3 DNA reads as TGTGCCAGCAGTTCGGCCTCCCTAGAGGGCTATGGCTACACCTTC. Translating gives CASSSASLEGYGYTF.

The chain recombines TRBV7-6 with TRBJ2-2, with 8 bases lining up with TRBD1. V gave up 5 bases and J gave up 1 base; unmatched junction bases: 3. This CDR3 has 15 amino acids. Looked up from germline, CDR1 is SGHVS and CDR2 is FNYEAQ. The CDR3 bases are TGTGCCAGCAGCCGGACAGGGATGAACACCGGGGAGCTGTTTTTT. Residues: CASSRTGMNTGELFF. Combining the CDR3 with reference TRBV7-6 and TRBJ2-2 gives the whole variable domain GAGVSQSPRYKVTKRGQDVALRCDPISGHVSLYWYRQALGQGPEFLTYFNYEAQQDKSGLPNDRFSAERPEGSISTLTIQRTEQRDSAMYRCASSRTGMNTGELFFGEGSRLTVL.

This rearrangement joins TRBV4-2 to TRBJ1-2, with 7 bases that match TRBD1. This CDR3 has 16 residues. Looked up from germline, CDR1 is LGHNA and CDR2 is YNFKEQ. The junction had 8 bases not matched to a gene; V was cut back by 3 bases and J by 1 base. CDR3 region: CASSHDRDSRNYGYTF. For the CDR3, the DNA is TGTGCCAGCAGCCACGACCGGGACAGTCGTAACTATGGCTACACCTTC.

This chain links TRBV7-8 with TRBJ2-2; 15 positions agree with TRBD2. Germline CDR1 SGHVS, CDR2 FQNEAQ. CDR3 size: 19 residues. V was clipped by 5 bases and J by 4 bases; unmatched bases: 11. The CDR3 here is CASSGGQGLAGGRTGELFF. The CDR3 coding sequence is TGTGCCAGCAGCGGTGGCCAGGGACTAGCGGGGGGTCGCACCGGGGAGCTGTTTTTT.

The chain carries TRBV11-3 and TRBJ2-2; D is perhaps TRBD2 (5 bases). The V end lost 5 bases, the J end lost 0 bases, and 7 bases lay between the germline ends. CDR3 size: 14 residues. Germline CDR1 and CDR2: SGHNT and YENEEA. In DNA form, the CDR3 reads TGTGCCAGCAGCCCCGGGACGAACACCGGGGAGCTGTTTTTT. Its protein is CASSPGTNTGELFF.

This chain connects TRBV5-4 to TRBJ1-2, with 8 bases aligning to TRBD1. Germline V gene data show CDR1 as SGHNT and CDR2 as YYREEE (reference sequence). V was clipped by 5 bases and J by 1 base; unmatched bases: 4. The CDR3 extends over 14 amino acids. DNA of the CDR3: TGTGCCAGCAGGCGGGACAGGAGTAACTATGGCTACACCTTC. This encodes CASRRDRSNYGYTF.

This chain uses TRBV15 with TRBJ1-6, with D possibly TRBD1 on 6 matching bases. This CDR3 is built from 19 residues. CDR1 is LNHNV and CDR2 is YYDKDF in the germline V gene (reference sequence). The ends were cut back, 2 bases at V and 0 bases at J, with 17 bases in the middle. CDR3 sequence reads: CATSRQGRGGGSYNSPLHF. The CDR3 nucleotides read TGTGCCACCAGCAGACAGGGAAGGGGGGGAGGCTCCTATAATTCACCCCTCCACTTT.

The V gene is TRBV5-8, the J gene TRBJ2-7; D might be TRBD2 (5 bases). This CDR3 spans 15 amino acids. Germline loops: CDR1 SGHTS, CDR2 YDEGEE. V lost 1 base, J lost 0 bases, and 11 bases lay in between. CDR3 coding DNA: TGTGCCAGCAGCTTGTTCAGCGGTCTCTCCTACGAGCAGTACTTC. Protein: CASSLFSGLSYEQYF.

The chain employs TRBV9 and TRBJ2-5; 10 bases match TRBD2. Germline V gives CDR1 SGDLS, CDR2 YYNGEE. The V gene end was trimmed by 0 bases and the J gene end by 0 bases; junction bases not matched to a gene: 2. The CDR3 loop spans 16 amino acids. The CDR3 nucleotides are TGTGCCAGCAGCGTAGCTACTAGCGGGAACCAAGAGACCCAGTACTTC. Its translation: CASSVATSGNQETQYF. The full variable domain, rest sourced from reference TRBV9 and TRBJ2-5, is DSGVTQTPKHLITATGQRVTLRCSPRSGDLSVYWYQQSLDQGLQFLIQYYNGEERAKGNILERFSAQQFPDLHSELNLSSLELGDSALYFCASSVATSGNQETQYFGPGTRLLVL.

The J gene is TRBJ2-1, the V gene TRBV5-1; maybe TRBD2 (6 bases). Germline CDR1 is SGHRS and CDR2 is YFSETQ. The CDR3 extends over 15 amino acids. V was cut by 2 bases and J by 5 bases, with 14 bases left in between. The DNA of the CDR3 is TGCGCCAGCAGCTTCACCGGGACTCATCACAATGAGCAGTTCTTC. Protein: CASSFTGTHHNEQFF.

Details on this clone: Other DNA sequences in the same sample also yield this CDR3. The rearrangement uses TRBV9 and TRBJ2-1; 9 positions agree with TRBD2. CDR1 is SGDLS and CDR2 is YYNGEE in the germline V gene. Losses at the gene ends were 0 bases for V and 4 bases for J; bases not matched to a gene: 5. This CDR3 has 16 residues. CDR3 region: CASSVASSGGYNEQFF. The CDR3 DNA reads as TGTGCCAGCAGCGTAGCGAGTAGCGGGGGATACAATGAGCAGTTCTTC.

This clone is a singleton in its sample. J is TRBJ2-6 and V is TRBV9; tentatively, D is TRBD2 (7 bases). V lost 0 bases and J 4 bases, leaving 14 bases between the germline ends. The CDR3 spans 17 residues. Germline V gene sequence: CDR1 SGDLS, CDR2 YYNGEE. CDR3 sequence (DNA): TGTGCCAGCAGCGTAGGCTCCCGGGGGGCAGGGGCCAACGTCCTGACTTTC. This codes for CASSVGSRGAGANVLTF.

The rearrangement links TRBV25-1 to TRBJ1-2, with D unresolved. The CDR3 extends over 14 amino acids. Trimming took 2 bases from V and 2 from J, leaving 9 bases between them. Germline-derived CDR1 and CDR2 are MGHDK and SYGVNS. CDR3: CASSERAENYGYTF. In DNA form, the CDR3 reads TGTGCCAGCAGTGAAAGGGCGGAAAACTATGGCTACACCTTC.

The chain is built from TRBV5-1 and TRBJ2-2; TRBD2 aligns across 11 bases. V was pared by 4 bases and J by 5 bases, with 7 bases of the junction left unmatched. CDR3 length equals 16 residues. Germline V gene sequence: CDR1 SGHRS, CDR2 YFSETQ. The CDR3 region is CASSHHSSGRTGELFF. CDR3 nucleotide sequence: TGCGCCAGCAGCCATCATTCTAGCGGGAGGACCGGGGAGCTGTTTTTT.

CDR3 nucleotides: TGTGCCAGCAGTCCCTACTCAGGGGGGGGGACCCAGTACTTC. Its protein product is CASSPYSGGGTQYF. The J gene is TRBJ2-5, the V gene TRBV27, with D possibly called TRBD1 or TRBD2 (7 bases each). Germline CDR1 is MNHEY and CDR2 is SMNVEV (reference sequence). Deletions cut 5 bases from V and 7 bases from J, with 17 bases between. The CDR3 covers 14 residues.

The CDR3 nucleotides read TGTGCCAGTAGCATCGGACTAGCGGGGGGGCACTCCTACAATGAGCAGTTCTTC. Translated: CASSIGLAGGHSYNEQFF. This chain links TRBV19 with TRBJ2-1; 15 nucleotides agree with TRBD2. The trim removed 6 bases at V and 0 bases at J, leaving 6 bases unmatched. This CDR3 spans 18 amino acids. CDR1 and CDR2 from the germline V gene are LNHDA and SQIVND (reference sequence).